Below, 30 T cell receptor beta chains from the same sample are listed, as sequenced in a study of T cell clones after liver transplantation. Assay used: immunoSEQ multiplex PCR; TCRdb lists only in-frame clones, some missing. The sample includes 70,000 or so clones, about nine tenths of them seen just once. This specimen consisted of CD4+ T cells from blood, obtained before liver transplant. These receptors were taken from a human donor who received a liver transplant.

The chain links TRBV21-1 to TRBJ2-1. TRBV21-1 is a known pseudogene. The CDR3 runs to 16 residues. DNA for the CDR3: TGTGCCAGCAGCAAAGCGCCGGGCCCGGCCCTCAATGAGCAGTTCTTC. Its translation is CASSKAPGPALNEQFF.

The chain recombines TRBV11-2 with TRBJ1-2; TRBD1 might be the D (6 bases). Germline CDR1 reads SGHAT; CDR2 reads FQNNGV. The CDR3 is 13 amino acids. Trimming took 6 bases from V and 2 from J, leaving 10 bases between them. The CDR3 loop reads CASSLQGNYGYTF. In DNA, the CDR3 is TGTGCCAGCAGTCTTCAGGGGAACTATGGCTACACCTTC.

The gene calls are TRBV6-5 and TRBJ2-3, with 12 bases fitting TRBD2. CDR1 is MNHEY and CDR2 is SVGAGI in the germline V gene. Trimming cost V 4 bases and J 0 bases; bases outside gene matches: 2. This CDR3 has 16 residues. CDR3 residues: CASSFGLAGSTDTQYF. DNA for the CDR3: TGTGCCAGCAGTTTTGGACTAGCGGGAAGCACAGATACGCAGTATTTT.

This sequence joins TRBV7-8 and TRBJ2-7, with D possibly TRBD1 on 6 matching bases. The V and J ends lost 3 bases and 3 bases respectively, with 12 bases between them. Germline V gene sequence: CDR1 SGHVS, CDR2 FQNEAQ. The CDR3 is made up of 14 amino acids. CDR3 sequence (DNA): TGTGCCAGCAGCTTGGGCCACAGGGACTACGAGCAGTACTTC. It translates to CASSLGHRDYEQYF.

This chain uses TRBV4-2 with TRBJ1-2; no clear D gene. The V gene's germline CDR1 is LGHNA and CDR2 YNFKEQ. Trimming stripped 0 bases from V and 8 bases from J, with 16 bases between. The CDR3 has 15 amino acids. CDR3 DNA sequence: TGTGCCAGCAGCCAAGATCGTACTATCGCGGAGGGCTACACCTTC. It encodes CASSQDRTIAEGYTF.

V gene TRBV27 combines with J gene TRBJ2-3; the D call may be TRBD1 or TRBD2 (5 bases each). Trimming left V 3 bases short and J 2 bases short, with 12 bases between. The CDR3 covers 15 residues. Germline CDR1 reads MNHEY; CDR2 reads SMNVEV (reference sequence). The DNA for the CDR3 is TGTGCCAGCAGTTTTATCGGGGACCTCACAGATACGCAGTATTTT. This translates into CASSFIGDLTDTQYF.

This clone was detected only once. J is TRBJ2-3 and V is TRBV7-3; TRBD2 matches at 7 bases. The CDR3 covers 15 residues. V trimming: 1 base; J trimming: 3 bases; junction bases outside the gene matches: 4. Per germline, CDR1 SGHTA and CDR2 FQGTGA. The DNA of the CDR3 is TGTGCCAGCAGCTTAAGCGGGAGAGATACAGATACGCAGTATTTT. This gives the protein CASSLSGRDTDTQYF.

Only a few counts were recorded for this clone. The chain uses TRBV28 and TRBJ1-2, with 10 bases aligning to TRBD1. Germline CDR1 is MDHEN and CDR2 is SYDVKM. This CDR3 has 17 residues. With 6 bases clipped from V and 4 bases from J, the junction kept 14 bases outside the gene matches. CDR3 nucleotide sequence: TGTGCCAGCAGATCCGGGACAGGGGTTGGCGGTGCCTATGGCTACACCTTC. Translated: CASRSGTGVGGAYGYTF.

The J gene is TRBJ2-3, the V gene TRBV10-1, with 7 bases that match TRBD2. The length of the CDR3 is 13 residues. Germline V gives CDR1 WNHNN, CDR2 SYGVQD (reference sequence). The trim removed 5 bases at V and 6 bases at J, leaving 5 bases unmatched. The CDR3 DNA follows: TGCGCCAGCAGTCCTAGCGGAAGGGATACGCAGTATTTT. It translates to CASSPSGRDTQYF.

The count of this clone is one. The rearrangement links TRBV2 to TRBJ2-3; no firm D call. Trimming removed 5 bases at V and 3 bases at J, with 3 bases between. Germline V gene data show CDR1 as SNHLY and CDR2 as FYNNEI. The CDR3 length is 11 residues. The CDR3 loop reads CASSRTDTQYF. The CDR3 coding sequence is TGTGCCAGCAGTCGGACAGATACGCAGTATTTT.

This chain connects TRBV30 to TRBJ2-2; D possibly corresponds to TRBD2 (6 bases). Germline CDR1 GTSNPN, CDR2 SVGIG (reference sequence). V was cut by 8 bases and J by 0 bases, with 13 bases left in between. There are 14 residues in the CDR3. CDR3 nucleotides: TGTGCCGCCCGCCGCGGGACGAACACCGGGGAGCTGTTTTTT. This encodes CAARRGTNTGELFF.

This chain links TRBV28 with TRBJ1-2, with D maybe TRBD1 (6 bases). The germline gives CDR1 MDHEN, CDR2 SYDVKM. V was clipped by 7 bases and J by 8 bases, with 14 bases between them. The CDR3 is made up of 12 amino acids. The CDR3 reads CASTETGAGYTF. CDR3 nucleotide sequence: TGTGCCAGCACCGAGACAGGAGCGGGCTACACCTTC.

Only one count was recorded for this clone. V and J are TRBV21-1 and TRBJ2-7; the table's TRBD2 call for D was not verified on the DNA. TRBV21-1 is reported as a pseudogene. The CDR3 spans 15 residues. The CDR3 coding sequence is TGTGCCAGCAGCAGCCGGGGACTAGCGGGCTACGAGCAGTACTTC. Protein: CASSSRGLAGYEQYF.

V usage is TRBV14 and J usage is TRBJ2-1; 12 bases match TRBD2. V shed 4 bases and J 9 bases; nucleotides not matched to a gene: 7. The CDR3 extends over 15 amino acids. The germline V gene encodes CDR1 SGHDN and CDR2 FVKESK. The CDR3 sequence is CASSPRTSGIGEQFF. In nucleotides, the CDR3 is TGTGCCAGCAGCCCGAGGACTAGCGGGATCGGTGAGCAGTTCTTC.

The CDR3, as DNA: TGCGCCAGCAGCTTGGCCGGCGACCGAAGAAACATTCAGTACTTC. It yields the protein CASSLAGDRRNIQYF. The V and J genes are TRBV5-1 and TRBJ2-4, with D unresolved. CDR1 and CDR2 from the germline V gene are SGHRS and YFSETQ. Trimming took off 0 bases at V and 6 bases at J, with 13 bases between the two ends. The CDR3 contains 15 residues.

Written as DNA, the CDR3 is TGTGCCAGCAGCTCCTCCCCGGGGGGCGGCAGTGAGCAGTTCTTC. Translating it yields CASSSSPGGGSEQFF. This chain links TRBV7-6 with TRBJ2-1; a possible D gene is TRBD2 (7 bases). The CDR3 has 15 residues. V was shortened by 4 bases and J by 9 bases, with 19 bases between the two germline ends. Germline V lookup: CDR1 SGHVS, CDR2 FNYEAQ.

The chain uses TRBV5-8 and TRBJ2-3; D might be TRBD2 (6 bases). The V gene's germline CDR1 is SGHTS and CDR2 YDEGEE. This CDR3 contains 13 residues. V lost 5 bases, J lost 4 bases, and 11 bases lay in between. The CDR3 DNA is TGTGCCAGCAGTCGGAGGGTTGCAGATACGCAGTATTTT. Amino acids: CASSRRVADTQYF.

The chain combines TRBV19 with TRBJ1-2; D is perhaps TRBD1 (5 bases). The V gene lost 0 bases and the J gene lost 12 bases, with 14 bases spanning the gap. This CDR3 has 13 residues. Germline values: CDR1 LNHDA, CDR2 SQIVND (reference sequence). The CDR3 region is CASSIDRRGGDTF. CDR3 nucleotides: TGTGCCAGTAGTATAGATCGTCGGGGCGGGGACACCTTC. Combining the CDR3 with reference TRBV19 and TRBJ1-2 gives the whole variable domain DGGITQSPKYLFRKEGQNVTLSCEQNLNHDAMYWYRQDPGQGLRLIYYSQIVNDFQKGDIAEGYSVSREKKESFPLTVTSAQKNPTAFYLCASSIDRRGGDTFGSGTRLTVV.

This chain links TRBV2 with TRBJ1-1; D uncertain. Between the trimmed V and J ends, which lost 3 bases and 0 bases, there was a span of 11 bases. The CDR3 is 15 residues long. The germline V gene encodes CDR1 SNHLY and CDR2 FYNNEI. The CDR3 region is CASSDLGQLNTEAFF. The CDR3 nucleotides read TGTGCCAGCAGTGATTTGGGCCAGTTGAACACTGAAGCTTTCTTT.

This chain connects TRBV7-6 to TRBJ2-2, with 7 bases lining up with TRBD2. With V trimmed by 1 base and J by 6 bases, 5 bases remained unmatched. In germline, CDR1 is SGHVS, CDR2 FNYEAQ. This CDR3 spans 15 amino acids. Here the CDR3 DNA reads TGTGCCAGCAGCTTAGGGACTAGTGGTCCCGGGGAGCTGTTTTTT. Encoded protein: CASSLGTSGPGELFF.

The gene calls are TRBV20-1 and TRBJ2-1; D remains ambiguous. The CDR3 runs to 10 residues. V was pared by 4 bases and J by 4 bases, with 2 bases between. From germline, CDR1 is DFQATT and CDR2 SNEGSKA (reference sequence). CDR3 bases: TGCAGTGCTAAATACAATGAGCAGTTCTTC. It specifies CSAKYNEQFF.

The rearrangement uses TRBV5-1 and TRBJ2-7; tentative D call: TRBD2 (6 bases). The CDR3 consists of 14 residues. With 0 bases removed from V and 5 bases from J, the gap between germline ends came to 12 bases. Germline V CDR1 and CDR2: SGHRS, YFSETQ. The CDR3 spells CASSLAGSFDEQYF. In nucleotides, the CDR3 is TGCGCCAGCAGCTTGGCCGGGAGCTTCGACGAGCAGTACTTC. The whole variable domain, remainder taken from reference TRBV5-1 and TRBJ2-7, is KAGVTQTPRYLIKTRGQQVTLSCSPISGHRSVSWYQQTPGQGLQFLFEYFSETQRNKGNFPGRFSGRQFSNSRSEMNVSTLELGDSALYLCASSLAGSFDEQYFGPGTRLTVT.

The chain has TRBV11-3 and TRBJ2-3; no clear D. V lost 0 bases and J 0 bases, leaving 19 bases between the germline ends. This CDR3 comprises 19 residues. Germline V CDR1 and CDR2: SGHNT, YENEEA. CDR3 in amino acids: CASSLEGQLIPTSTDTQYF. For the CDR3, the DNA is TGTGCCAGCAGCTTAGAAGGGCAATTGATACCTACTAGCACAGATACGCAGTATTTT.

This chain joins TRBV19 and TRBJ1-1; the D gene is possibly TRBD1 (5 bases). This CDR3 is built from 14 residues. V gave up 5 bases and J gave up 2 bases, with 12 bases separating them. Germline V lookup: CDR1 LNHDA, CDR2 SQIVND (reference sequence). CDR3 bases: TGTGCCAGTAGTCCGGGACGGCAAAACACTGAAGCTTTCTTT. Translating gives CASSPGRQNTEAFF.

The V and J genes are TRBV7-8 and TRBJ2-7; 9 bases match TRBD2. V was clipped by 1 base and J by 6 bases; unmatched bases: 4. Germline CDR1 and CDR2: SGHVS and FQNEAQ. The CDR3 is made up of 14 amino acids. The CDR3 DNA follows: TGTGCCAGCAGCTTAGTTAGCGGGAGTGGCGAGCAGTACTTC. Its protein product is CASSLVSGSGEQYF. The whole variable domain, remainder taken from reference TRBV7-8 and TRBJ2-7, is GAGVSQSPRYKVAKRGQDVALRCDPISGHVSLFWYQQALGQGPEFLTYFQNEAQLDKSGLPSDRFFAERPEGSVSTLKIQRTQQEDSAVYLCASSLVSGSGEQYFGPGTRLTVT.

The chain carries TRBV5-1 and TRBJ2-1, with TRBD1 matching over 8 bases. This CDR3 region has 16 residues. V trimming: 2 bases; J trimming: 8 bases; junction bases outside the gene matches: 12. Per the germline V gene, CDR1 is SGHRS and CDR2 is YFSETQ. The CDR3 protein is CASSFGTGAAGDEQFF. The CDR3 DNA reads TGCGCCAGCAGCTTTGGGACAGGAGCTGCCGGGGATGAGCAGTTCTTC.

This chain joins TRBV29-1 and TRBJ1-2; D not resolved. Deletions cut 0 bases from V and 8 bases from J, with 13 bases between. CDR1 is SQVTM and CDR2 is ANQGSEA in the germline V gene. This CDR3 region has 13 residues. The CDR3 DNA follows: TGCAGCGTTGAAGATCGTGCTCTGGGAGGCTACACCTTC. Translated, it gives CSVEDRALGGYTF.

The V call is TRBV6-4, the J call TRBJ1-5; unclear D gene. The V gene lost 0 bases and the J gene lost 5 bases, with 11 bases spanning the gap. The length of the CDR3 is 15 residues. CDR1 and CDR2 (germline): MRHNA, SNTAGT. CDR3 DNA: TGTGCCAGCAGTGACTCGTCGGGCCTAGATCAGCCCCAGCATTTT. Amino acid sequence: CASSDSSGLDQPQHF.

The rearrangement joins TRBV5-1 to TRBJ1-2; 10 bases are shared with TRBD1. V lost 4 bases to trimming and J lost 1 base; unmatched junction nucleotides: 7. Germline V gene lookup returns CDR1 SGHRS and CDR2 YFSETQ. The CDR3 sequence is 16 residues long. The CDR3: CASSPRGTGVNYGYTF. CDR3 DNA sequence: TGCGCCAGCAGCCCTAGAGGGACAGGGGTTAACTATGGCTACACCTTC. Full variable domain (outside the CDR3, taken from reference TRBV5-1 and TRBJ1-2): KAGVTQTPRYLIKTRGQQVTLSCSPISGHRSVSWYQQTPGQGLQFLFEYFSETQRNKGNFPGRFSGRQFSNSRSEMNVSTLELGDSALYLCASSPRGTGVNYGYTFGSGTRLTVV.

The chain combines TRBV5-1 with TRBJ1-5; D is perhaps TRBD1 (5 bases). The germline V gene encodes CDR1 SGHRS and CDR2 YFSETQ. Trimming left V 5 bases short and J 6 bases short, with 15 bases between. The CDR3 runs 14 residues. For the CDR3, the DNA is TGCGCCAGCAGTTACGAACCGGGGGTTCAGCCCCAGCATTTT. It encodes CASSYEPGVQPQHF.